This TCR beta chain was obtained from a study of long-term antiretroviral therapy in people with HIV. Overall study findings and caveats: Absence of data on ART adherence, viral resistance or therapy changes was noted. Post-ART diversity increased but stayed below transplant donor controls.

As for this clone: Its specificity is unknown.

Trimming at V came to 1 base and at J to 4 bases, leaving 3 bases not matched to a gene. Germline V gene lookup returns CDR1 SGHVS and CDR2 FNYEAQ. This CDR3 has 15 amino acids. Survey level was the resolution at which the v3.0 immunoSEQ assay ran. This table comes from immunoSEQ multiplex PCR, and its TCRdb copy is limited to in-frame clones, with some not included. The sample has approximately 24,000 clones, 85% to 95% seen once; the top ten hold around 2.3%. The starting material was unsorted PBMCs, obtained roughly 5.1 years after starting antiretroviral therapy. The receptor was isolated from a woman aged 45 to 65 with HIV. The chain has TRBV7-6 and TRBJ2-7; 11 nucleotides agree with TRBD1. CDR3 in amino acids: CASSLGDRGKYEQYF. CDR3 coding DNA: TGTGCCAGCAGCTTAGGGGACAGGGGGAAATACGAGCAGTACTTC. The whole variable domain, remainder taken from reference TRBV7-6 and TRBJ2-7, is GAGVSQSPRYKVTKRGQDVALRCDPISGHVSLYWYRQALGQGPEFLTYFNYEAQQDKSGLPNDRFSAERPEGSISTLTIQRTEQRDSAMYRCASSLGDRGKYEQYFGPGTRLTVT.